These T cell receptor beta chains were read from a single sample in a study of radiotherapy plus CTLA-4 blockade in lung cancer. The method was immunoSEQ multiplex PCR; TCRdb's version includes in-frame clones alone and lacks a portion of them. The data hold roughly 100,000 clones, with more than 75% observed a single time. The starting material was peripheral blood, obtained from a patient treated with radiotherapy plus ipilimumab. The receptors come from a human donor with non-small cell lung cancer that progressed on radiotherapy plus ipilimumab. Some clones in this sample may be carry-over from other donors' samples. Both conserved end residues are part of each CDR3. Fields, in order: D gene, clone size, V gene, J gene, CDR3 protein, CDR3 DNA. The D gene is left open where the match is weak. Part of the rows lack a size; the others show once, few, many or a class for expanded clones.

>-|few|TRBV2|TRBJ2-1
CASTSWRTYNEQFF
TGTGCCAGCACATCGTGGCGAACCTACAATGAGCAGTTCTTC
>-|-|TRBV13|TRBJ1-5
CASSLRGSSNQPQHF
TGTGCCAGCAGCTTAAGGGGTTCGAGCAATCAGCCCCAGCATTTT
>-|few|TRBV9|TRBJ2-1
CASTPSAKPYNEQFF
TGTGCCAGCACCCCCTCGGCCAAACCCTACAATGAGCAGTTCTTC
>-|few|TRBV4-1|TRBJ1-2
CASSQVSGPRGNYGYTF
TGCGCCAGCAGCCAAGTTAGCGGCCCCCGGGGGAACTATGGCTACACCTTC
>-|-|TRBV28|TRBJ1-5
CASSLWRAGRVGNQPQHF
TGTGCCAGCAGTTTATGGAGGGCCGGCAGGGTGGGCAATCAGCCCCAGCATTTT
>TRBD1|-|TRBV5-4|TRBJ1-2
CASSAGQFYGYTF
TGTGCCAGCAGCGCGGGACAGTTCTATGGCTACACCTTC
>TRBD2|-|TRBV18|TRBJ2-3
CASSPARLADTGDTQYF
TGTGCCAGCTCACCAGCGAGACTAGCAGACACTGGGGATACGCAGTATTTT
>TRBD1|-|TRBV4-3|TRBJ1-2
CASSPVLWDRDIHDYGYTF
TGCGCCAGCAGCCCAGTCCTTTGGGACAGGGACATTCACGACTATGGCTACACCTTC
>-|-|TRBV28|TRBJ2-7
CASSWAGDYEQYF
TGTGCCAGCAGTTGGGCAGGGGACTACGAGCAGTACTTC
>-|-|TRBV16|TRBJ1-6
CASSQRRIDYNSPLHF
TGTGCCAGCAGCCAAAGACGGATAGACTATAATTCACCCCTCCACTTT
>TRBD1|-|TRBV10-3|TRBJ1-6
CAIRRDRERNSPLHF
TGTGCCATCAGGCGGGACAGGGAGCGAAATTCACCCCTCCACTTT
>-|-|TRBV6-6|TRBJ2-1
CASSDRPSYNEQFF
TGTGCCAGCAGTGACCGTCCTTCCTACAATGAGCAGTTCTTC
>TRBD1|-|TRBV7-3|TRBJ1-6
CATLLGPGQGVSPLHF
TGTGCCACGTTACTAGGCCCGGGACAGGGGGTTTCACCCCTCCACTTT
>-|once|TRBV11-1|TRBJ1-4
CASSFSGRPYEKLFF
TGTGCCAGCAGCTTTTCGGGCCGACCGTATGAAAAACTGTTTTTT
>-|-|TRBV5-1|TRBJ2-1
CASSLQGMGYNEQFF
TGCGCCAGCAGCTTGCAGGGTATGGGTTACAATGAGCAGTTCTTC
>TRBD2|-|TRBV5-1|TRBJ2-2
CASSPGLAAYTGELFF
TGCGCCAGCAGCCCGGGACTAGCGGCTTACACCGGGGAGCTGTTTTTT
>TRBD2|few|TRBV7-3|TRBJ2-7
CASSFGLGVEQYF
TGTGCCAGCAGCTTTGGACTAGGTGTCGAGCAGTACTTC
>-|-|TRBV4-1|TRBJ2-2
CASSLRSWGRPAGELFF
TGCGCCAGCAGCCTTAGATCATGGGGTAGACCGGCCGGGGAGCTGTTTTTT
>-|-|TRBV6-4|TRBJ1-1
CASSRDLTGMNTEAFF
TGTGCCAGCAGTCGGGACTTGACGGGCATGAACACTGAAGCTTTCTTT
>TRBD1|once|TRBV13|TRBJ2-7
CASSPRTGQGEQYF
TGTGCCAGCAGCCCCCGGACAGGGCAAGGCGAGCAGTACTTC
>-|few|TRBV10-3|TRBJ1-5
CAISDGGNQPQHF
TGTGCCATCAGTGACGGGGGGAACCAGCCCCAGCATTTT
>-|-|TRBV5-5|TRBJ2-7
CASSSTQGYEQYF
TGTGCCAGCAGCTCCACCCAGGGATACGAGCAGTACTTC
>TRBD1|-|TRBV7-9|TRBJ2-1
CASSSLRTGLFNEQFF
TGTGCCAGCAGCTCCCTACGGACAGGGTTGTTCAATGAGCAGTTCTTC
>TRBD1|few|TRBV6-1|TRBJ1-1
CASTAGGSNTEAFF
TGTGCCAGCACAGCAGGGGGTTCGAACACTGAAGCTTTCTTT
>-|-|TRBV28|TRBJ1-4
CASSRGSNEKLFF
TGTGCCAGCAGTCGAGGGTCCAATGAAAAACTGTTTTTT
>-|-|TRBV7-2|TRBJ2-7
CASSLYGTPSYEQYF
TGTGCCAGCAGCTTATACGGGACGCCCTCGTACGAGCAGTACTTC